The 4 T cell receptor beta chains below come from one sample, sequenced in a study of tumor-infiltrating lymphocytes in oesophageal squamous cell carcinoma. One entry per CDR3 protein, called by TCRdb with MiXCR from the PCR reads. The repertoire holds about 14,000 distinct CDR3 sequences, with around 50% as singletons. Material for sequencing was blood. The receptor set was obtained from a male donor with esophageal squamous cell carcinoma.

This clonotype was recorded many times. J is TRBJ2-7 and V is TRBV6-1; TRBD1 is a possible D gene (5 bases). Germline lookup yields CDR1 MNHNS and CDR2 SASEGT. The CDR3 covers 14 residues. V lost 5 bases and J 6 bases, leaving 17 bases between the germline ends. CDR3 DNA: TGTGCCAGCAGTACGACCGGTGATGGGGCCGAGCAGTACTTC. Its translation is CASSTTGDGAEQYF.

CDR3 nucleotide sequence: TGTGCCAGCAGCTTAAATCCCCTTGTGCAATCTGGGGCCAACGTCCTGACTTTC. This sequence encodes CASSLNPLVQSGANVLTF. V usage is TRBV7-3 and J usage is TRBJ2-6; D uncertain. The CDR3 runs 18 residues. The V end lost 1 base, the J end lost 1 base, and 14 bases lay between the germline ends. In germline, CDR1 is SGHTA, CDR2 FQGTGA.

This clonotype is labeled medium-sized. This rearrangement joins TRBV7-2 to TRBJ1-6; 7 nucleotides line up with TRBD1. Germline trimming cut 5 bases from V and 9 bases from J; bases unmatched to any gene: 4. Germline-derived CDR1 and CDR2 are SGHTA and FQGNSA. This CDR3 is built from 13 residues. CDR3 amino acids: CASSRQGTSPLHF. The CDR3 region has the DNA TGTGCCAGCAGCCGACAGGGAACTTCACCCCTCCACTTT.

The chain couples TRBV7-2 to TRBJ2-7, with D possibly being TRBD2 (6 bases). Germline assignment: CDR1 SGHTA and CDR2 FQGNSA. The CDR3 extends over 17 amino acids. Trimming shortened V by 0 bases and J by 7 bases, and 22 bases separated the two germline ends. CDR3 nucleotide sequence: TGTGCCAGCAGCTTAGCGACTAGTACCGTCTCCTACAATGAGCAGTACTTC. This sequence encodes CASSLATSTVSYNEQYF.